The entry that follows covers one T cell receptor (beta chain) sequence. Its antigen is undetermined. Trimming removed 2 bases from V and 0 bases from J, with 7 bases in between. The CDR3 contains 14 residues. Looked up from germline, CDR1 is LNHNV and CDR2 is YYDKDF (reference sequence). The record originates from a study of a mutant IDH1 vaccine in newly diagnosed glioma. Across the whole study: During weeks 1, 3, 5, 7, 11, 15, 19 and 23, patients received eight vaccinations. Either 4-6 weeks after radiotherapy alone or alongside temozolomide, vaccination was begun. Treated patients had a mean age of roughly 44 years and a sex split that was around 62% male and roughly 40% female. The earlier regimen, radiotherapy, temozolomide, or both, was most often both.

Described time point: week 23, last vaccination. Alongside topical imiquimod, each dose of vaccine comprised 300 ug of mutant IDH1 20-mer peptide. Libraries were prepared by immunoSEQ multiplex PCR; TCRdb keeps only in-frame clonotypes and omits some of them. The table includes around 41,000 clones, roughly 79% detected once. The sequence was obtained from a woman aged 35 to 49 with glioma. Some clones in this sample may be carry-over from other donors' samples. The sample in question was PBMCs, obtained from a glioma patient whose treatment included an IDH1 peptide vaccine. The chain joins TRBV15 to TRBJ1-1; D uncertain. Here the CDR3 DNA reads TGTGCCACCAGCAGAAGGACGGTGAACACTGAAGCTTTCTTT. Translating it yields CATSRRTVNTEAFF.